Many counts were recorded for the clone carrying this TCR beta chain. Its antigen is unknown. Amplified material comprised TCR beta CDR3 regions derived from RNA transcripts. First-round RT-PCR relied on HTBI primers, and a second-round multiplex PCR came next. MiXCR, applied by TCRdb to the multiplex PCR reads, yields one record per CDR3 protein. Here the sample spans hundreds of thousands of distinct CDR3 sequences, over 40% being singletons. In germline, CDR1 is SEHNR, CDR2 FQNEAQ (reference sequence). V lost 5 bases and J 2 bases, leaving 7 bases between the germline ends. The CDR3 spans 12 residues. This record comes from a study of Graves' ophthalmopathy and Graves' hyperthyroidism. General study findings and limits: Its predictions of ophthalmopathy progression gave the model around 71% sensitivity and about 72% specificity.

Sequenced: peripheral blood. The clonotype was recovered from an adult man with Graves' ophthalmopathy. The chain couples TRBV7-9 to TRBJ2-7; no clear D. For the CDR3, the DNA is TGTGCCAGCAGCCTGTCCGCCTACGAGCAGTACTTC. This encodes CASSLSAYEQYF.